This TCR beta chain was documented in a study of T cells in pancreatic ductal adenocarcinoma. Study observations and caveats: The resected cohort was biased toward the minority with early-stage disease. Tumor-versus-blood clonality comparisons may be biased toward lower tumor diversity. No significant tumor-blood clonality difference; means were about 0.1 and 0.065.

For this clone: Its cognate antigen is unknown.

Selected pancreatic ductal adenocarcinoma patients had undergone surgery without neoadjuvant therapy. Libraries were prepared by immunoSEQ multiplex PCR; TCRdb keeps only in-frame clonotypes and omits some of them. The sample shows about 31,000 clones, about 92% of them seen only once. This CDR3 is 12 amino acids long. Germline CDR1 and CDR2: MDHEN and SYDVKM. Trimming took 4 bases from V and 10 from J; bases not matched to a gene: 1. Input material: PBMCs. The rearrangement joins TRBV28 to TRBJ2-1; 10 bases match TRBD2. This receptor was obtained from a human donor with pancreatic ductal adenocarcinoma. CDR3: CASSWTSGEQFF. CDR3 sequence (DNA): TGTGCCAGCAGTTGGACTAGCGGAGAGCAGTTCTTC.